This note documents a single T cell receptor beta chain sequence. Its antigen target is currently unknown. Base qualities are not recorded, but no much larger clone differs from it by a single base. CDR1 and CDR2 were assigned from the germline V gene (reference sequence) as SEHNR and FQNEAQ. Taken from cysteine to phenylalanine, the CDR3 has 13 residues. The retained sequence is limited to the CDR3, 39 bases, with the frame set at the first base. Ends trimmed: V by 5 bases, J by 3 bases; bases unmatched to a gene: 3. The protocol used for the library was the immunoSEQ multiplex PCR assay. For the multiplex PCR, a mixture combining 60 forward primers for TCR Vbeta segments and 13 reverse primers for TCR Jbeta segments was used. A multiplex PCR assay on genomic DNA amplified the CDR3 region of rearranged TCR beta genes. The amplified TCR beta libraries were sequenced on the Illumina HiSeq System as 87-base-pair reads. The original pipeline was this. In a later analysis, roughly 80 million unique TCR beta chains were counted across the 666 repertoires, and roughly 10 million of these chains were shared by at least two donors. Raw reads were error-corrected and collapsed into unique sequences by a nearest-neighbor algorithm in which closely related sequences were merged to remove PCR and sequencing errors. CDR3 sequences were aligned to IMGT reference sequences to assign V, D and J gene segments. For a sequence to be retained, at least a six-nucleotide match to both a V gene segment and a J gene segment was required. A rearrangement was called productive if the CDR3 had no stop codons and remained in frame with V and J, and every other rearrangement was called non-productive. Following IMGT convention, CDR3 was defined as the stretch from the second conserved V-encoded cysteine up to the conserved J-encoded phenylalanine. The earlier analysis of about 530 of the donors excluded any sequence lacking an unambiguous match to a single V gene segment. In an earlier analysis of a few hundred of the donors, V segments were called functional above 56.7% productive rearrangements and were called segregating when the between-donor standard deviation exceeded 5%. To diagnose cytomegalovirus status from the catalog of TCR beta chain sequences, a statistical classification framework was built. A later analysis assigned V and J genes by comparing TCR nucleotide sequences with IMGT/GENE-DB human TR gene sequences. A later analysis assigned CDR3 sequences and most-parsimonious VDJ recombination scenarios with the TCRdist pipeline. In a later analysis, every TCR beta chain was defined by the combination of its CDR3 amino acid sequence and its V-gene family, and reads without a unique V-gene family were dropped. In a later analysis, approximately 640 highly shared, low-generation-probability nucleotide sequences were removed to address suspected cross-contamination and a sequencing artifact. For each public chain, a later analysis derived a clonal expansion index from normalized ranks of inferred template counts within each repertoire. In a later analysis, generation probabilities were computed using a VDJ recombination model fitted to out-of-frame rearrangements, and the results were checked against IGoR. In a later analysis, TCR-TCR, TCR-HLA and TCR-CMV co-occurrence was scored with hypergeometric tests, and a repertoire-size bias correction was applied to TCR pairs. A later analysis estimated false discovery rates by permuting HLA or CMV assignments 20 times. In a later analysis, co-occurring TCRs were grouped using DBSCAN, and TCRdist sequence similarity was added for clustering within HLA-allele-positive subsets. Repertoires with fewer than 30,000 or more than 120,000 public chains, plus five repertoires with anomalous nucleotide sharing, were excluded from co-occurrence clustering. Held by TCRdb, this immuneACCESS table contains in-frame sequences only and omits some clones. Under half of the omission traces to an unresolved V gene where checked; the cause of the rest is unknown. The V and J calls and the clone size are those of that table, but D and trimming were determined from the DNA. Across this sample there are around 190,000 clones, with 65% to 85% seen only once. The top ten clonotypes cover 2.4% of the sample.

The data are from a study of cytomegalovirus exposure and HLA in healthy donors (dated by TCRdb to between 2016 and 2019). Notes on the research overall: According to an earlier analysis of a few hundred of the donors, about 190 million T cells yielded 90 million to 140 million unique TCR beta sequences and 276 Gb of sequence data. Typing coverage differed by locus: A, B, C, DRB1 and DQB1 were typed in roughly 620-630 donors, DQA1 in 522, DPA1 in 606, and DPB1 in 400 to 480. Five DR-DQ haplotypes were handled as single units for association and clustering because linkage in the cohort was strong. An earlier analysis of approximately 580 of the donors used high-throughput TCR beta sequencing to judge whether each TCR beta V gene segment behaved as functional or pseudogenic. Every discovery cohort repertoire had been produced on one sequencing platform. The study aimed to test whether cataloging public T cell receptors could reveal signatures of past pathogen exposure. In the later analysis, no new phenotypic data were used to find candidate immune exposures; instead, reliance was placed on TCR beta sequences and their occurrence across donors. High-throughput TCR immunosequencing, statistical association of individual TCRs with disease status, and machine learning were combined to predict cytomegalovirus infection status. Donor age, sex, ethnicity and CMV serostatus were compiled alongside the repertoire data. Of the 300 to 450 genotyped donors, roughly 76% were placed in the genetic ancestry cluster associated with self-reported Caucasian donors. HLA typing included class I and class II loci at four-digit resolution. Among 398 genotyped donors of the cohort, an average of around 240,000 unique TCR beta nucleotide sequences was sequenced per donor, of which 15% to 20% were non-productive. Along with the approximately 670-subject first cohort, a separate validation cohort of over a hundred different subjects was used. In a later analysis, previously published TCR beta repertoires from fewer than 750 donors were re-analyzed and high-resolution HLA genotyping was added so that TCR occurrence patterns could be studied. Using immunosequencing, the study profiled T cell repertoires from some 670 subjects and related those repertoires to cytomegalovirus serostatus. A later genetic analysis took genome-wide SNP genotypes for about 55% of the roughly 670 donors and used that subset as a discovery cohort. Roughly 300 gigabases of sequencing data and tens of millions of unique TCR sequences made up an early release that covered 500 to 700 HLA-typed donors. Findings and caveats that apply to the study as a whole: A further reported finding was that TCR beta sequences accurately predicted the HLA-A and HLA-B alleles for most subjects in the first cohort. Broadly in line with IMGT annotations, most TCR beta V segments showed up in productive rearrangements about 87% or about 30% of the time in an earlier analysis of 587 of the donors. This cohort had only TCR beta chains sequenced, and the lack of alpha or paired-chain data limited which features could be detected. A total of 150 to 200 TCR beta chains were listed by the study as associated with cytomegalovirus. Because some donors lacked HLA typing at each locus, the association tests relied only on the typed subset. At a false discovery rate of 0.05, a later analysis linked fewer than 20,000 TCR beta sequences to specific HLA alleles. According to a later analysis, TCR association rates differed among HLA loci, with DRB1 alleles showing the most associated TCRs and HLA-C alleles showing the fewest. A later genetic analysis reported fewer N-insertions in productive TCRs among donors in an Asian-associated ancestry cluster than the approximately 670-donor mean. Immune exposure information for the cohort was limited to CMV serostatus. In vitro tests confirmed that a few of the cytomegalovirus-associated TCR beta chains recognize cytomegalovirus antigens. The sequencing pipeline was judged likely to have produced a cluster of highly shared sequence variants as a technical artifact. Across donors, most TCR sequences were observed very rarely, whereas some public TCRs were present in many individuals. In a later analysis, most CMV-associated TCR beta chains were found to appear HLA-restricted, with HLA associations seemingly driven largely by CMV exposure. Linkage disequilibrium might explain the correlated functional status among segregating V segments, but an unknown experimental factor could not be excluded. According to a later analysis, parvovirus B19, influenza, CMV and Epstein-Barr virus appeared linked to several top co-occurrence clusters. Compared with equally common non-associated chains, HLA-associated TCR beta chains in a later analysis were more clonally expanded and had lower generation probabilities. According to the authors, the approach could potentially be generalized to other disease states and immunological phenotypes. Sequencing depth was assumed to be roughly uniform across donors in the presence/absence analyses, though that assumption may not hold. In both the original and validation cohorts, the classifier was reported to diagnose cytomegalovirus status with high specificity and sensitivity. In a later genetic analysis, a missense DCLRE1C variant was associated with V-gene and J-gene trimming of TCR beta chains, and the association was replicated in an independent cohort. Assigning TCR associations to individual alleles was difficult when HLA alleles, especially DR and DQ, strongly co-occurred. The 87-base-pair reads could not distinguish some IMGT-functional V segments, including TRBV6-2 and TRBV6-3, so those segments were excluded. Because counts were too low, about 18 rarely observed V segments, including chromosome 9 orphons, were excluded from the earlier analysis of around 590 of the donors.

The cohort comprised fewer than 700 healthy bone marrow donors. At the time of sampling, every cohort member was nominally healthy, though immune exposures that went unrecorded were likely present. The donor tested CMV seronegative, placing the donor among the 300 to 450 seronegative members of the cohort. A peripheral blood sample was collected from each donor, and TCR beta sequencing was performed on peripheral blood mononuclear cells. Genomic DNA was extracted from the blood cell samples with the Qiagen DNeasy Blood Extraction Kit. Material: PBMCs. The V and J genes are TRBV7-9 and TRBJ1-2; TRBD1 fits 7 bases in the junction. This receptor was obtained from a man between 60 and 75 years old in good health and CMV-seronegative. The DNA sequence reads TGTGCCAGCAGCCAAACAGGGGACTATGGCTACACCTTC. Its translation reads: CASSQTGDYGYTF.